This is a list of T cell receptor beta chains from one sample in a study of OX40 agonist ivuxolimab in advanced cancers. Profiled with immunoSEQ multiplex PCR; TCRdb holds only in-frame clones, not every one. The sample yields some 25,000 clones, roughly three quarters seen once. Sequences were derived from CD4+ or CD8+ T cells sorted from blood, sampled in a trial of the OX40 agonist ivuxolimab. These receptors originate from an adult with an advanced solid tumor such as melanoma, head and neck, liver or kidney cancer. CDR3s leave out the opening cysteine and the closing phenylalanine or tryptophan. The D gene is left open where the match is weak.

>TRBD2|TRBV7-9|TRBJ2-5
ASSSGLAGAETQY
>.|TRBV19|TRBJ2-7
ASSVDDRGHYEQY
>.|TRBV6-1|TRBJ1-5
ASALTATGNQPQH
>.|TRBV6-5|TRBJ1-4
ASSYFPPKGNGKLF
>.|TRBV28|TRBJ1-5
ASSLRQSKYSNQPQH
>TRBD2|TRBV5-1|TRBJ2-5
ASSFISGGGETQY
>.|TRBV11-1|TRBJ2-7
ASLQGLSLNEQY
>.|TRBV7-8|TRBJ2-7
ASSLGQYEQY
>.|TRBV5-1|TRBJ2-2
ASSPGGTGNTGELF
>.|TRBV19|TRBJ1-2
ASSIQGYGYT
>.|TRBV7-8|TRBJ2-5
ASTERGAGYQETQY
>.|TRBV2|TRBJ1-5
ASSVESNQPQH
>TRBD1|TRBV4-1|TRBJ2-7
ASSQGQGASYEQY
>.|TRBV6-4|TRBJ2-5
ASSRTYQETQY
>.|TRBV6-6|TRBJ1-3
ASSYPPDTIY
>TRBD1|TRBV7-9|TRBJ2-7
ASSGQGISYEQY
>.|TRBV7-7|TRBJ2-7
ASSPDLGSYEQY
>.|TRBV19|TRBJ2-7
ASSPLSTVPYEQY
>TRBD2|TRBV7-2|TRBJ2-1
ASSPGGASYNEQF
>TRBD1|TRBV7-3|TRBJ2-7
ASSLDGTGQYEQY
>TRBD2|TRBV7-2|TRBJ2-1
ASSHGTSNNEQF
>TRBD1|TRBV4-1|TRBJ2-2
ASSQEWGQGWVITGELF
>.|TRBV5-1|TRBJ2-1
ASSLSAYNEQF
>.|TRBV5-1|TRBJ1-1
ASSLLRTKSNTEAF
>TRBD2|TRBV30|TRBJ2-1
AWAVAGGEQF
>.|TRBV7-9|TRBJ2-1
ASGGSIGNEQF
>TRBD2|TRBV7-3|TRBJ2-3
ASRGPGTTKADTQY
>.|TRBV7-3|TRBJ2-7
ASSLTEGFEQY
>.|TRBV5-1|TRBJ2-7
ASSLVQDTRREQY